These 16 T cell receptor beta chains originate from one sample sequenced in a study of OX40 agonist ivuxolimab in advanced cancers. Only in-frame clones appear in the TCRdb table, and some are missing; sequencing was by immunoSEQ multiplex PCR. The table has about 110,000 clones, under 95% seen once. Specimen: CD4+ or CD8+ T cells sorted from blood, collected in a trial of the OX40 agonist ivuxolimab. Receptors originate from an adult with an advanced solid tumor such as melanoma, head and neck, liver or kidney cancer.

The genes are TRBV4-1 and TRBJ2-2; the D gene is possibly TRBD2 (5 bases). The ends were cut back, 0 bases at V and 6 bases at J, with 17 bases in the middle. The V gene's germline CDR1 is MGHRA and CDR2 YSYEKL. This CDR3 spans 17 amino acids. This chain's CDR3 is CASSQDWASNNAGELFF. CDR3 DNA: TGCGCCAGCAGCCAAGATTGGGCTAGCAACAATGCCGGGGAGCTGTTTTTT.

The V and J genes are TRBV5-1 and TRBJ2-7; D not certain. Germline assignment: CDR1 SGHRS and CDR2 YFSETQ. V was cut by 0 bases and J by 2 bases, with 3 bases left in between. The CDR3 has 12 amino acids. In nucleotides, the CDR3 is TGCGCCAGCAGCTTGGGGACCTACGAGCAGTACTTC. The encoded protein is CASSLGTYEQYF.

The chain recombines TRBV20-1 with TRBJ2-4; TRBD1 matches at 7 bases. Losses at the gene ends were 6 bases for V and 13 bases for J; bases not matched to a gene: 9. This CDR3 contains 11 residues. CDR1 and CDR2 (germline): DFQATT, SNEGSKA (reference sequence). CDR3 bases: TGCAGTGCAAAAACAGGGGTGCGCCAGTACTTC. Residues: CSAKTGVRQYF.

The CDR3 loop reads CASSLVTVNQPQHF. The DNA for the CDR3 is TGTGCCAGTAGCCTCGTTACGGTCAATCAGCCCCAGCATTTT. This chain joins TRBV19 and TRBJ1-5; D remains ambiguous. Trimming removed 6 bases from V and 3 bases from J, with 12 bases in between. The CDR3 sequence is 14 residues long. Germline V gene data show CDR1 as LNHDA and CDR2 as SQIVND (reference sequence).

The rearrangement links TRBV6-1 to TRBJ2-7; maybe TRBD2 (6 bases). The V end lost 2 bases, the J end lost 3 bases, and 11 bases lay between the germline ends. This CDR3 comprises 14 residues. Germline assignment: CDR1 MNHNS and CDR2 SASEGT. The CDR3 spells CASSERGLLYEQYF. In nucleotides, the CDR3 is TGTGCCAGCAGTGAACGGGGACTCCTCTACGAGCAGTACTTC.

The chain employs TRBV5-4 and TRBJ2-1; no definite D call. The CDR3 has 14 amino acids. Germline V CDR1 and CDR2: SGHNT, YYREEE (reference sequence). V gave up 8 bases and J gave up 0 bases, with 12 bases separating them. CDR3 nucleotides: TGTGCCAGTGTAGGCCCGAGCTCCTACAATGAGCAGTTCTTC. It is translated as CASVGPSSYNEQFF.

V usage is TRBV9 and J usage is TRBJ1-4; TRBD1 is a possible D gene (5 bases). Germline V gene sequence: CDR1 SGDLS, CDR2 YYNGEE. This CDR3 spans 14 amino acids. The V gene lost 3 bases and the J gene lost 6 bases, with 12 bases spanning the gap. The DNA of the CDR3 is TGTGCCAGCAGCGCAGGGATGTGGGATGAAAAACTGTTTTTT. Translated, it gives CASSAGMWDEKLFF.

V and J are TRBV5-4 and TRBJ2-7; 9 nucleotides match TRBD1. Germline V gene data show CDR1 as SGHNT and CDR2 as YYREEE (reference sequence). J gave up 2 bases and V 3 bases, and 6 bases lay outside the gene matches. CDR3 size: 15 residues. DNA of the CDR3: TGTGCCAGCAGCTGGGACAGGGATGGTACCTACGAGCAGTACTTC. Translating it yields CASSWDRDGTYEQYF.

This chain connects TRBV7-3 to TRBJ2-3; 7 bases are a match to TRBD1. Germline CDR1 and CDR2: SGHTA and FQGTGA. Trimming removed 5 bases from V and 5 bases from J; junction bases left unmatched: 10. The CDR3 has 15 amino acids. The CDR3 coding sequence is TGTGCCAGCAGCCCCACAACAGGGGCGGGAGATACGCAGTATTTT. Translated: CASSPTTGAGDTQYF.

The chain carries TRBV11-3 and TRBJ2-7, with TRBD1 as a possible D gene (6 bases). Trimming shortened V by 5 bases and J by 5 bases, and 19 bases separated the two germline ends. This CDR3 has 15 residues. CDR1 is SGHNT and CDR2 is YENEEA in the germline V gene. Here the CDR3 reads CASSPLGTPQDEQYF. CDR3 nucleotide sequence: TGTGCCAGCAGCCCGCTGGGGACACCCCAGGACGAGCAGTACTTC. Complete variable domain (other parts from reference TRBV11-3 and TRBJ2-7): EAGVVQSPRYKIIEKKQPVAFWCNPISGHNTLYWYLQNLGQGPELLIRYENEEAVDDSQLPKDRFSAERLKGVDSTLKIQPAELGDSAVYLCASSPLGTPQDEQYFGPGTRLTVT.

This clone occurred once. This chain uses TRBV5-1 with TRBJ2-3, with 14 bases aligning to TRBD2. The CDR3 covers 17 residues. Germline V gene data show CDR1 as SGHRS and CDR2 as YFSETQ. Trimming took 4 bases from V and 2 from J; bases not matched to a gene: 6. The CDR3 bases are TGCGCCAGCAGCCCCGGACTAGCGGGGGGCTTCACAGATACGCAGTATTTT. This encodes CASSPGLAGGFTDTQYF.

In its sample, this clone was seen once. V usage is TRBV6-1 and J usage is TRBJ1-1, with D hard to call. Trimming pared 5 bases from V and 6 bases from J, leaving 16 bases between. CDR1 and CDR2 (germline): MNHNS, SASEGT. The CDR3 is made up of 14 amino acids. The CDR3, as DNA: TGTGCCAGCAGTAGATCTTCGGAGGGTTCTGAAGCTTTCTTT. This sequence encodes CASSRSSEGSEAFF.

The V and J genes are TRBV4-2 and TRBJ1-5, with D possibly matching TRBD1 (6 bases). CDR3 size: 16 residues. V lost 0 bases to trimming and J lost 0 bases, with 9 bases between them. The germline V gene encodes CDR1 LGHNA and CDR2 YNFKEQ. CDR3: CASSQDGQISNQPQHF. As DNA, the CDR3 is TGTGCCAGCAGCCAAGACGGACAGATTAGCAATCAGCCCCAGCATTTT.

The rearrangement joins TRBV7-6 to TRBJ1-4; D is unclear. The CDR3 has 14 amino acids. With 5 bases removed from V and 8 bases from J, the gap between germline ends came to 15 bases. CDR1 is SGHVS, CDR2 FNYEAQ, per germline. In DNA, the CDR3 is TGTGCCAGCAGCCTCTCGGGAAAGAGCGAAAAACTGTTTTTT. As protein: CASSLSGKSEKLFF.

J is TRBJ2-2 and V is TRBV6-4; D not certain. Germline V CDR1 and CDR2: MRHNA, SNTAGT. The CDR3 runs to 14 residues. Trimming cost V 0 bases and J 2 bases, with 4 bases left between them. In DNA, the CDR3 is TGTGCCAGCAGTGACTCGATCAACACCGGGGAGCTGTTTTTT. This encodes CASSDSINTGELFF.

V is TRBV6-1 and J is TRBJ2-1; D not certain. This CDR3 contains 12 residues. CDR1 and CDR2 (germline): MNHNS, SASEGT. V was shortened by 1 base and J by 7 bases, with 5 bases between the two germline ends. CDR3 bases: TGTGCCAGCAGTGAAGGTCGGAATGAGCAGTTCTTC. This gives the protein CASSEGRNEQFF.